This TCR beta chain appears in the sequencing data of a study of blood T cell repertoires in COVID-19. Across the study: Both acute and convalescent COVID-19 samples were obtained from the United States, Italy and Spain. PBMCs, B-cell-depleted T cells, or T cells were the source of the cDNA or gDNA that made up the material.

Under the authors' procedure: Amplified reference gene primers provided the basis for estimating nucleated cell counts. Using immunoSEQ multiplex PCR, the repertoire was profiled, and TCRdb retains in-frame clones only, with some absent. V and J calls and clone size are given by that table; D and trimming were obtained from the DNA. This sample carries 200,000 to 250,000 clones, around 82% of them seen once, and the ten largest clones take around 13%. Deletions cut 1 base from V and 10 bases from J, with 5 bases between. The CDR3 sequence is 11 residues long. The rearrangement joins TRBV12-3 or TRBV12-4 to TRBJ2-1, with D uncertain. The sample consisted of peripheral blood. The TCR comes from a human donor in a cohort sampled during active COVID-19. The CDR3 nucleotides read TGTGCCAGCAGTTTAGAAACAGAGCAGTTCTTC. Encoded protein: CASSLETEQFF.